Below are 21 T cell receptor beta chains sequenced from a single sample in a study of shared clonotypes between healthy human individuals. The data were produced by immunoSEQ multiplex PCR, yet TCRdb's version contains in-frame clones alone and is incomplete. The table shows about 2 million clones, with roughly 94% occurring only once. The sequencing input was naive CD4+ T cells sorted from blood. Regarding subset: CD45RA+ positively selected. The receptor set was obtained from a man aged 18 to 30 in good health.

This chain links TRBV10-3 with TRBJ2-6; 8 positions agree with TRBD1. V shed 0 bases, J shed 0 bases, and the junction held 4 bases outside the gene matches. Germline V gene sequence: CDR1 ENHRY, CDR2 SYGVKD. CDR3 length equals 18 residues. Here the CDR3 reads CAISESRGPTSGANVLTF. CDR3 bases: TGTGCCATCAGTGAGTCCAGGGGGCCCACCTCTGGGGCCAACGTCCTGACTTTC.

The chain employs TRBV4-2 and TRBJ2-7; the D is unclear. This CDR3 comprises 16 residues. V lost 0 bases to trimming and J lost 6 bases, with 18 bases between them. Germline assignment: CDR1 LGHNA and CDR2 YNFKEQ. This chain's CDR3 is CASSQDFARGSPEQYF. For the CDR3, the DNA is TGTGCCAGCAGCCAAGACTTCGCTAGAGGATCCCCCGAGCAGTACTTC.

The chain joins TRBV7-6 to TRBJ1-1, with D maybe TRBD1 (6 bases). The CDR3 consists of 14 residues. Per germline, CDR1 SGHVS and CDR2 FNYEAQ. The V end lost 5 bases, the J end lost 1 base, and 11 bases lay between the germline ends. For the CDR3, the DNA is TGTGCCAGCAGCCCCTCGACAGGGAACACTGAAGCTTTCTTT. Its protein is CASSPSTGNTEAFF.

This clone was counted a single time. This chain links TRBV5-1 with TRBJ2-7; 9 positions agree with TRBD1. This CDR3 has 15 amino acids. The germline V gene has CDR1 SGHRS and CDR2 YFSETQ. The ends lost 2 bases at V and 5 bases at J; junction bases unmatched: 8. The CDR3 reads CASSFTGGATHEQYF. Written as DNA, the CDR3 is TGCGCCAGCAGCTTCACAGGGGGCGCTACCCACGAGCAGTACTTC.

The chain is built from TRBV28 and TRBJ1-1, with a possible D match to TRBD1 (6 bases). The CDR3 extends over 17 amino acids. Per the germline V gene, CDR1 is MDHEN and CDR2 is SYDVKM. V lost 4 bases, J lost 2 bases, and 20 bases lay in between. CDR3 region: CASSSPRGDIINTEAFF. The CDR3 DNA follows: TGTGCCAGCAGTTCCCCAAGGGGGGACATTATAAACACTGAAGCTTTCTTT.

The chain uses TRBV29-1 and TRBJ2-2, with 7 bases fitting TRBD1. CDR1 and CDR2 from the germline V gene are SQVTM and ANQGSEA. This CDR3 is built from 14 residues. J lost 5 bases, V lost 5 bases, and 8 bases had no gene match. CDR3 amino acids: CSVSRGSGTGELFF. The CDR3, as DNA: TGCAGCGTTTCCAGGGGGTCGGGGACCGGGGAGCTGTTTTTT.

This chain uses TRBV5-4 with TRBJ1-6; D possibly corresponds to TRBD1 (6 bases). This CDR3 is built from 14 residues. Germline V gene data show CDR1 as SGHNT and CDR2 as YYREEE (reference sequence). Trimming pared 4 bases from V and 13 bases from J, leaving 18 bases between. DNA for the CDR3: TGTGCCAGCAGCGCTACCGGTACAGGGAGCCCCCTCCACTTT. Its translation is CASSATGTGSPLHF.

In the case of this clone: One end of the junction is discordant with germline, which a read error may explain. CDR3 nucleotides: TGTGCCATCAGGTCAGGGGGAGATGAAAAACTGTCTTTT. Translating gives CAIRSGGDEKLSF. The chain recombines TRBV10-3 with TRBJ1-4, with 7 bases fitting TRBD1. The CDR3 length is 13 residues. CDR1 and CDR2 (germline): ENHRY, SYGVKD.

The chain recombines TRBV6-1 with TRBJ1-3, with D maybe TRBD1 (6 bases). Germline V gives CDR1 MNHNS, CDR2 SASEGT. V shed 8 bases and J shed 1 base, with 15 bases lying between them. The CDR3 covers 15 residues. CDR3 nucleotides: TGTGCCAGCTCCTCGGCAGGGGAATCTGGAAACACCATATATTTT. Encoded protein: CASSSAGESGNTIYF.

This chain links TRBV28 with TRBJ1-6; D remains ambiguous. This CDR3 region has 15 residues. The germline V and J ends were trimmed by 4 bases and 7 bases, with 14 bases remaining between them. The V gene's germline CDR1 is MDHEN and CDR2 SYDVKM. This CDR3 is CASSSSEVGNSPLHF. The CDR3 region has the DNA TGTGCCAGCAGTTCCTCAGAGGTGGGAAATTCACCCCTCCACTTT.

V and J are TRBV11-2 and TRBJ1-2; TRBD1 might be the D (6 bases). The V gene lost 4 bases and the J gene lost 4 bases, with 13 bases spanning the gap. This CDR3 has 14 amino acids. Germline lookup yields CDR1 SGHAT and CDR2 FQNNGV. The CDR3: CASSSRGAGYGYTF. The CDR3, as DNA: TGTGCCAGCAGCTCTAGGGGGGCAGGCTATGGCTACACCTTC. Full variable domain (missing parts from reference TRBV11-2 and TRBJ1-2): EAGVAQSPRYKIIEKRQSVAFWCNPISGHATLYWYQQILGQGPKLLIQFQNNGVVDDSQLPKDRFSAERLKGVDSTLKIQPAKLEDSAVYLCASSSRGAGYGYTFGSGTRLTVV.

The chain couples TRBV5-1 to TRBJ1-2; D is uncertain. CDR1 and CDR2 from the germline V gene are SGHRS and YFSETQ. Trimming removed 0 bases from V and 8 bases from J, with 17 bases in between. The length of the CDR3 is 15 residues. The CDR3 spells CASSLAQGGSEGYTF. The CDR3 region has the DNA TGCGCCAGCAGCTTGGCCCAAGGCGGAAGTGAGGGCTACACCTTC.

V is TRBV5-4 and J is TRBJ1-4; 10 bases match TRBD1. V gave up 4 bases and J gave up 4 bases; unmatched junction bases: 4. Germline lookup yields CDR1 SGHNT and CDR2 YYREEE (reference sequence). The CDR3 is 15 residues long. The CDR3: CASSPDRGLNEKLFF. The CDR3 DNA sequence: TGTGCCAGCAGCCCCGACAGGGGGCTTAATGAAAAACTGTTTTTT.

This clone has a handful of counts. The chain employs TRBV7-3 and TRBJ2-1; D is unclear. This CDR3 spans 14 amino acids. V lost 5 bases to trimming and J lost 1 base, with 9 bases between them. The germline CDR1 and CDR2 sequences are SGHTA and FQGTGA. The CDR3 is CASSPKTSYNEQFF. CDR3 bases: TGTGCCAGCAGCCCCAAGACTTCCTACAATGAGCAGTTCTTC. The full variable domain, with the rest looked up from reference TRBV7-3 and TRBJ2-1, is GAGVSQTPSNKVTEKGKYVELRCDPISGHTALYWYRQSLGQGPEFLIYFQGTGAADDSGLPNDRFFAVRPEGSVSTLKIQRTERGDSAVYLCASSPKTSYNEQFFGPGTRLTVL.

The CDR3 coding sequence is TGTGCCAGCAGCGTCCTCACGGAAGCCTATGAAGCTTTCTTT. The encoded protein is CASSVLTEAYEAFF. J is TRBJ1-1 and V is TRBV9; the D is unclear. The germline CDR1 and CDR2 sequences are SGDLS and YYNGEE. Trimming left V 2 bases short and J 7 bases short, with 15 bases between. The CDR3 has 14 amino acids.

The V and J genes are TRBV6-6 and TRBJ1-5; no definite D call. Germline CDR1 MNHNY, CDR2 SVGAGI (reference sequence). The V end lost 7 bases, the J end lost 2 bases, and 15 bases lay between the germline ends. The CDR3 is 15 residues long. CDR3 sequence (DNA): TGTGCCAGCAAAAACGGGGTTGGGGGCAATCAGCCCCAGCATTTT. It is translated as CASKNGVGGNQPQHF.

This clone has only one observation. The same CDR3 also results from other DNA sequences found in this sample. This chain connects TRBV11-2 to TRBJ1-4; no reliable D call. The germline V gene encodes CDR1 SGHAT and CDR2 FQNNGV. The ends were cut back, 4 bases at V and 8 bases at J, with 5 bases in the middle. The CDR3 runs 11 residues. CDR3 sequence reads: CASSSREKLFF. The CDR3 nucleotides read TGTGCCAGCAGCTCAAGGGAAAAACTGTTTTTT.

On this clone itself: A junction boundary mismatches the germline segment, possibly from a read error. V gene TRBV19 combines with J gene TRBJ1-2, with TRBD1 matching over 7 bases. The CDR3 has 11 amino acids. Germline-derived CDR1 and CDR2 are LNHDA and SQIVND (reference sequence). CDR3 DNA sequence: TGTGCCAGTAGTGTTACCGGGACAGCTTCCTTC. Translated, it gives CASSVTGTASF.

V usage is TRBV6-1 and J usage is TRBJ2-5; D remains unclear. V dropped 1 base and J dropped 6 bases, with 9 bases sitting between them. Germline V CDR1 and CDR2: MNHNS, SASEGT. The CDR3 length is 13 residues. The CDR3 DNA follows: TGTGCCAGCAGTGAAGGGGGTGGACAGACCCAGTACTTC. It translates to CASSEGGGQTQYF.

Remarks on this clone: The sample carries other DNA sequences with the same CDR3. The V call is TRBV15, the J call TRBJ2-7; 7 bases agree with TRBD2. Germline V gives CDR1 LNHNV, CDR2 YYDKDF (reference sequence). The CDR3 consists of 16 residues. Unmatched junction bases numbered 5, after V lost 0 bases and J lost 0 bases. DNA of the CDR3: TGTGCCACCAGCAGAGATCCCGGGGGGTCCTCCTACGAGCAGTACTTC. Amino acids: CATSRDPGGSSYEQYF.

The CDR3 DNA follows: TGTGCCAGCAGGCGACAGGGGCTCTACGAGCAGTACTTC. Protein sequence: CASRRQGLYEQYF. This chain joins TRBV28 and TRBJ2-7, with 8 bases identical to TRBD1. Trimming took 6 bases from V and 3 from J; bases not matched to a gene: 4. The germline gives CDR1 MDHEN, CDR2 SYDVKM. The CDR3 extends over 13 amino acids.